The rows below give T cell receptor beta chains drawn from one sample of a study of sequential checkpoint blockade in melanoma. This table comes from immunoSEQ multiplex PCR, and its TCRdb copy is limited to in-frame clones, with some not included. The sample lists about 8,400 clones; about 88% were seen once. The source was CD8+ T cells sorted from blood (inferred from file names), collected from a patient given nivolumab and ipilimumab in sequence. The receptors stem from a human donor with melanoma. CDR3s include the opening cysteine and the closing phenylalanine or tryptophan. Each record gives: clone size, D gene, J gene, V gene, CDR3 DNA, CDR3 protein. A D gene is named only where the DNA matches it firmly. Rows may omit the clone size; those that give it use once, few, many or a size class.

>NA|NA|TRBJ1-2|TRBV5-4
TGTGCCAGCAGCTTGGAGGCAGGGGTAGATGGCTACACCTTC
CASSLEAGVDGYTF
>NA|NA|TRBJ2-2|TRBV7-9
TGTGCCAGCAGCCGGGGAGGAGAGCGCGGGGAGCTGTTTTTT
CASSRGGERGELFF
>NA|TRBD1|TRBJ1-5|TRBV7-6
TGTGCCAGCAGCTTACGACAGGGGCCGGGGCAGCCCCAGCATTTT
CASSLRQGPGQPQHF
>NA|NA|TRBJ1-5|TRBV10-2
TGCGCCAGCAGCCGCGACTCCAATACAGGGATCGGCAATCAGCCCCAGCATTTT
CASSRDSNTGIGNQPQHF
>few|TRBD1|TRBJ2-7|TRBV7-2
TGTGCCAGCAGCCTGGGGACAGGGTTCGAGCAGTACTTC
CASSLGTGFEQYF
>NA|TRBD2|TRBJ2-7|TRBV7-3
TGTGCCAGCAGCCCCAGCGGGAACTGGTACGAGCAGTACTTC
CASSPSGNWYEQYF
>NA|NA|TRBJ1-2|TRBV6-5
TGTGCCAGCAGTGGGGAGGAGGGTGGCTACACCTTC
CASSGEEGGYTF
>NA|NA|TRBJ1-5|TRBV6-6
TGTGCCAGCAGTTACTCCGGTCAGCCCCAGCATTTT
CASSYSGQPQHF
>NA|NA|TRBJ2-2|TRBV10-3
TGTGCCATCGGTTTCGGGACCGGGGAGCTGTTTTTT
CAIGFGTGELFF
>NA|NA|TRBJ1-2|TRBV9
TGTGCCAGCGGTAGGGAGCCCGCTAACTATGGCTACACCTTC
CASGREPANYGYTF
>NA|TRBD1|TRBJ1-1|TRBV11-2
TGTGCCAGCAGCCCCTGGGACAGGGCCACTGAAGCTTTCTTT
CASSPWDRATEAFF
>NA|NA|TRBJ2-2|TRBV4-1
TGCGCCAGCAGCCAAGCCCCCTCGGGGATAAGGGGGTCCGGGGAGCTGTTTTTT
CASSQAPSGIRGSGELFF
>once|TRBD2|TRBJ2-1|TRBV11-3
TGTGCCAGCAGCTACTGGACTAGCGGTTCCTACAATGAGCAGTTCTTC
CASSYWTSGSYNEQFF
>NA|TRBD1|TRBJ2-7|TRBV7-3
TGTGCCAGCAGCCTTGACAGGGGAGTAGGCGAGCAGTACTTC
CASSLDRGVGEQYF
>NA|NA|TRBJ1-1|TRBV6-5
TGTGCCAGCAGGGGACACCCAAACACTGAAGCTTTCTTT
CASRGHPNTEAFF
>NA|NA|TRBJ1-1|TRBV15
TGTGCCACCAGCAGAGAGGGAGGGTTGAACACTGAAGCTTTCTTT
CATSREGGLNTEAFF